This entry lists 5 T cell receptor beta chains sequenced from one sample in a study of shared clonotypes between healthy human individuals. Generated by immunoSEQ multiplex PCR, the TCRdb table keeps only in-frame clones and is missing some. The sample lists approximately 1,500,000 clones, around 98% occurring once. The sequenced sample consisted of naive CD4+ T cells sorted from blood. Subset: CD45RA+ positively selected. Every receptor here comes from a man aged 30-40 years in good health.

The chain joins TRBV6-6 to TRBJ1-1, with D unresolved. Trimming cost V 4 bases and J 1 base, with 4 bases left between them. The length of the CDR3 is 12 residues. Germline V lookup: CDR1 MNHNY, CDR2 SVGAGI (reference sequence). CDR3 sequence reads: CASSLPNTEAFF. Written as DNA, the CDR3 is TGTGCCAGCAGTTTGCCGAACACTGAAGCTTTCTTT.

This chain uses TRBV19 with TRBJ2-7; 8 nucleotides match TRBD1. CDR3 length: 14 residues. CDR1 and CDR2 from the germline V gene are LNHDA and SQIVND (reference sequence). Losses at the gene ends were 6 bases for V and 1 base for J; bases not matched to a gene: 5. CDR3 sequence reads: CASRMTGVSYEQYF. CDR3 nucleotide sequence: TGTGCCAGTAGGATGACAGGGGTGTCCTACGAGCAGTACTTC.

The rearrangement joins TRBV11-3 to TRBJ2-7; 8 nucleotides align to TRBD1. The V and J ends lost 1 base and 2 bases, in that order; junction bases with no gene match: 1. Germline CDR1 reads SGHNT; CDR2 reads YENEEA. The CDR3 has 14 residues. CDR3 amino acids: CASSLAGQAYEQYF. In nucleotides, the CDR3 is TGTGCCAGCAGCTTAGCGGGACAGGCCTACGAGCAGTACTTC. The full variable domain, completed using reference TRBV11-3 and TRBJ2-7, is EAGVVQSPRYKIIEKKQPVAFWCNPISGHNTLYWYLQNLGQGPELLIRYENEEAVDDSQLPKDRFSAERLKGVDSTLKIQPAELGDSAVYLCASSLAGQAYEQYFGPGTRLTVT.

This clone was found once. V gene TRBV7-8 combines with J gene TRBJ2-1; possible D gene TRBD2, 6 bases. Germline V CDR1 and CDR2: SGHVS, FQNEAQ. The CDR3 length is 15 residues. V was trimmed by 6 bases and J by 6 bases, leaving 18 bases between them. The CDR3 loop is CASSLTGAPRNEQFF. The CDR3 coding sequence is TGTGCCAGCAGTTTAACGGGAGCGCCGCGCAATGAGCAGTTCTTC.

This chain links TRBV7-2 with TRBJ2-3; 11 bases match TRBD1. With V trimmed by 5 bases and J by 4 bases, 8 bases remained unmatched. This CDR3 is 16 amino acids long. Germline values: CDR1 SGHTA, CDR2 FQGNSA. CDR3 bases: TGTGCCAGCAGCCCTAGCCCGGGACAGGGGGCAGATACGCAGTATTTT. Translation: CASSPSPGQGADTQYF.